This note documents a single T cell receptor (beta chain) sequence. Its target is not known. V was clipped by 6 bases and J by 2 bases; unmatched bases: 7. The CDR3 has 16 residues. Germline V CDR1 and CDR2: MNHNY, SVGAGI (reference sequence). PCR amplification relied on 60 Vbeta primers (plus 13 Jbeta primers). How the authors handled the data: Some 11 million of the about 80 million unique TCR beta chains counted in a later analysis were shared. Sequencing used immunoSEQ multiplex PCR; TCRdb keeps in-frame clones, though not all of them. The V and J calls and clone size were taken over from that table, and D and trimming were inferred from the DNA. Among 80,000 to 95,000 clones listed, 60% to 85% were seen once. The data are from a study of cytomegalovirus exposure and HLA in healthy donors. Study-wide results and limits: Most of the CMV-associated TCR beta chains (in a later analysis) appeared to be HLA-restricted. Trimming of TCR beta V- and J-genes showed a link, identified in a later analysis, to a missense DCLRE1C variant.

This clonotype was obtained from a man aged 18-30 years in good health and CMV-seropositive. The gene calls are TRBV6-6 and TRBJ2-2; 9 nucleotides agree with TRBD1. Sequencing was carried out using PBMCs. The CDR3: CASRIPGQGNTGELFF. Here the CDR3 DNA reads TGTGCCAGCAGGATACCGGGACAGGGTAACACCGGGGAGCTGTTTTTT.